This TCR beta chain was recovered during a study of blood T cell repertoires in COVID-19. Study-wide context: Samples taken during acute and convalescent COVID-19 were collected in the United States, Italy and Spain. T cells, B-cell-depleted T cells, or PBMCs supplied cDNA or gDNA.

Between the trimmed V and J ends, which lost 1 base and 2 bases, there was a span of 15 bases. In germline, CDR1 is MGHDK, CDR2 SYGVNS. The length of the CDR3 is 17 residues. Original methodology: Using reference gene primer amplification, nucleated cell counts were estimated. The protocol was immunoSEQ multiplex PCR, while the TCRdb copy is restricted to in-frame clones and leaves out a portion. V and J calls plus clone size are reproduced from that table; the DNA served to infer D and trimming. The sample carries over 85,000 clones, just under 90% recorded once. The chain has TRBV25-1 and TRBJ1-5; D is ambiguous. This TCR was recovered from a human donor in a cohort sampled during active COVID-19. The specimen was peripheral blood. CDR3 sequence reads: CASSESNGGVGNQPQHF. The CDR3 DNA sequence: TGTGCCAGCAGTGAATCAAACGGCGGGGTTGGCAATCAGCCCCAGCATTTT.